This TCR beta chain was documented in a study of regulatory T cells in long-lasting Graves disease. Concerning this clonotype: The junction and the germline gene differ at one end; a read error may be behind it.

This CDR3 is 9 amino acids long. Germline CDR1 SQVTM, CDR2 ANQGSEA. CDR3 regions were amplified by Arm-PCR using iRepertoire HTBI primers to build TCR beta libraries. TCRdb re-analysed the multiplex PCR reads in MiXCR, keeping a single row per CDR3 protein. Of 400,000 to 500,000 distinct CDR3 sequences in the sample, about 22% were seen once. The time point denotes: persistent/refractory GD, antithyroid drugs over 5 years with positive TRAb. From PBMCs, RNA was extracted and then used to make the TCR library. Graves' disease diagnosis used American Thyroid Association guidelines. Patients hailed from an endocrinology department in Xi'an, China.

This receptor was identified in a female donor with Graves disease. This sample comprised peripheral blood mononuclear cells (PBMCs), obtained when the disease was refractory, from a patient treated with antithyroid drugs. The J gene is TRBJ1-1, the V gene TRBV29-1; D gene unclear. This CDR3 reads CSVGRPFLF. The DNA for the CDR3 is TGCAGCGTTGGACGGCCGTTTTTATTC.